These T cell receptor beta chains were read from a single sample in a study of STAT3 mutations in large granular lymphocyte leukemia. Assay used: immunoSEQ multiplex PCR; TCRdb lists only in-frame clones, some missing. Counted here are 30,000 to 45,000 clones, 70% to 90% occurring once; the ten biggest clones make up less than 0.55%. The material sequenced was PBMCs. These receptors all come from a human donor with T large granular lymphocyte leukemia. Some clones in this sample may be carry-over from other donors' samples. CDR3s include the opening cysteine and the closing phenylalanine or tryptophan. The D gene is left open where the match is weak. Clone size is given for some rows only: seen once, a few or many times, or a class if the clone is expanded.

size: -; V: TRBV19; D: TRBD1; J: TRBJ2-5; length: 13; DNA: TGTGCCAGCCGCACAGGGGGTGCAAAGACCCAGTACTTC; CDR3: CASRTGGAKTQYF
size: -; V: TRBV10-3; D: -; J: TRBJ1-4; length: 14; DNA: TGTGCCATCAGTGAGTCGGTCGGGAAAGAAAAACTGTTTTTT; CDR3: CAISESVGKEKLFF
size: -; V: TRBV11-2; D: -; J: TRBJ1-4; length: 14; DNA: TGTGCCAGCAGCTTCGGGTCCCGGGCGGAAAAACTGTTTTTT; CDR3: CASSFGSRAEKLFF
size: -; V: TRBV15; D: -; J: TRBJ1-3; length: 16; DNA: TGTGCCACCAGCAGATACATAGGGGAACTTGGAAACACCATATATTTT; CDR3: CATSRYIGELGNTIYF
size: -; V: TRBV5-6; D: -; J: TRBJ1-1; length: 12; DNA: TGTGCCAGCAGCCAAAGGTCAGGTGAAGCTTTCTTT; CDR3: CASSQRSGEAFF
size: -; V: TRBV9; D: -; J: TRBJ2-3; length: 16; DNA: TGTGCCAGCAGCGTGCGGACAACTTCTAGCACAGATACGCAGTATTTT; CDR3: CASSVRTTSSTDTQYF
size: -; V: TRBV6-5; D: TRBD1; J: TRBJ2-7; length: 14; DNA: TGTGCCAGCAGTTTGACAGGGGGCAGCTACGAGCAGTACTTC; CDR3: CASSLTGGSYEQYF
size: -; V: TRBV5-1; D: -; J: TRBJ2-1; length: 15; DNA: TGCGCCAGCAGCTTGAGTGGGGGCACCTACAATGAGCAGTTCTTC; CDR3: CASSLSGGTYNEQFF
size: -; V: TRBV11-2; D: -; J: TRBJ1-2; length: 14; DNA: TGTGCCAGCACCTTCGCCCAGGGATTCTATGGCTACACCTTC; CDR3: CASTFAQGFYGYTF
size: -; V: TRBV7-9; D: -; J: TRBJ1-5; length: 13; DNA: TGTGCCAGCAGCTACAGTGGAAATCAGCCCCAGCATTTT; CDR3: CASSYSGNQPQHF
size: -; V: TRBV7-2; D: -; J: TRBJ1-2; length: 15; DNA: TGTGCCAGCAGCTTAGACTCAGCCCGGGACTATGGCTACACCTTC; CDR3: CASSLDSARDYGYTF
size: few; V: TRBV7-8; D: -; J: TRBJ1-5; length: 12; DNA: TGTGCCAGCAGCGGATATGGGGGGCCCCAGCATTTT; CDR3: CASSGYGGPQHF
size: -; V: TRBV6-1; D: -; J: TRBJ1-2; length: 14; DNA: TGTGCCAGCAGTGAAAGGGGACCAAACTATGGCTACACCTTC; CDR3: CASSERGPNYGYTF
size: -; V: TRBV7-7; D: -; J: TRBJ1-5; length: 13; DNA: TGTGCCAGCAGCGAAGGGTTCGGTCAGCCCCAGCATTTT; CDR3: CASSEGFGQPQHF
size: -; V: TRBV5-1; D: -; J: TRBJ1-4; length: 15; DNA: TGCGCCAGCAGCGCCACAGGGACCAGGCTTGAAAAACTGTTTTTT; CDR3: CASSATGTRLEKLFF
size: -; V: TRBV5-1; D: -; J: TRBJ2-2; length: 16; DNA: TGCGCCAGCAGCCACTCTGGGCCAGGGCAAGGCGGGGAGCTGTTTTTT; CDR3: CASSHSGPGQGGELFF
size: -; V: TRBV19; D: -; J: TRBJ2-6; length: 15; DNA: TGTGCCAGTAGTATCGTTAGCTCTGGGGCCAACGTCCTGACTTTC; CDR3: CASSIVSSGANVLTF
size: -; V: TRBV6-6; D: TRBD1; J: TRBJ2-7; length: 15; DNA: TGTGCCAGCAGGAGACAGGGGGGGGGCTCCTACGAGCAGTACTTC; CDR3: CASRRQGGGSYEQYF
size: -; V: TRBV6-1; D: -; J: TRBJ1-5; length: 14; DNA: TGTGCCAGCAGGAGTGTGAATAGCAATCAGCCCCAGCATTTT; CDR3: CASRSVNSNQPQHF
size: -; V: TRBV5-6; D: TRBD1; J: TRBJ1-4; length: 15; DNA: TGTGCCAGCAGCACGACAGGGGGCGCGACTGAAAAACTGTTTTTT; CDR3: CASSTTGGATEKLFF
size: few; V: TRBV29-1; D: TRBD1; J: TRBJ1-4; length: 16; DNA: TGCAGCGTTGAGGCCGGACAGGGCGGAGAGCATGGAAAACTGTTTTTT; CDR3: CSVEAGQGGEHGKLFF
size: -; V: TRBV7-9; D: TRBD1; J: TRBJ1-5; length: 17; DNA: TGTGCCAGCAGCCTGGGGTCTATAGAGGGGGCTGGGCAGCCCCAGCATTTT; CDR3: CASSLGSIEGAGQPQHF
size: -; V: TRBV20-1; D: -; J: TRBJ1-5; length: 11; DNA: TGCAGTGCTAGAGACCAGGGTTTTAGGCATTTT; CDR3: CSARDQGFRHF
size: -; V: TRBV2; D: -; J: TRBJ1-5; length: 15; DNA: TGTGCCAGCAGGGCCGGGACATATAGCAATCAGCCCCAGCATTTT; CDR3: CASRAGTYSNQPQHF
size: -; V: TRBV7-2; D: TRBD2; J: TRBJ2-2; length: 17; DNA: TGTGCCAGCAGCCCCCAAGGACTAGCGGGGGGCACCGGGGAGCTGTTTTTT; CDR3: CASSPQGLAGGTGELFF
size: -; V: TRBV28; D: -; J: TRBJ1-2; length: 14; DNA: TGTGCCAGCAGCACAGGTGCTGGCAACTATGGCTACACCTTC; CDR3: CASSTGAGNYGYTF
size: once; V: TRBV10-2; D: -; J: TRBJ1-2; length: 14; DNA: TGCGCCAGCGAGCCGGGGGGGGGTAACTATGGCTACACCTTC; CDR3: CASEPGGGNYGYTF
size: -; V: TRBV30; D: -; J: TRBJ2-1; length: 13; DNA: TGTGCCTGCTCGAGGAGCTCCTACAATGAGCAGTTCTTC; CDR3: CACSRSSYNEQFF
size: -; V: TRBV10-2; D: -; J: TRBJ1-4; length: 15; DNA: TGCGCCAGCAGTGAGTCGACAGCGTCTAATGAAAAACTGTTTTTT; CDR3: CASSESTASNEKLFF
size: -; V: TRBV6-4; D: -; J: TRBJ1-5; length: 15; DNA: TGTGCCAGCAGTACCGTGGGGGGCGGCAATCAGCCCCAGCATTTT; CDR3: CASSTVGGGNQPQHF
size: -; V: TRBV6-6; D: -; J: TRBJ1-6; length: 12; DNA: TGTGCCAGCAGGGTAGTAAATTCACCCCTCCACTTT; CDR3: CASRVVNSPLHF
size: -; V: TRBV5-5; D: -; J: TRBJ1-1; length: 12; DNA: TGTGCCAGCAGTTCGGTCGGCACTGAAGCTTTCTTT; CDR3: CASSSVGTEAFF
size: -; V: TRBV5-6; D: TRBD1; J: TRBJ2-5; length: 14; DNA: TGTGCCAGCAGGTTGGGCAGGGGGAGAGAGACCCAGTACTTC; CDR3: CASRLGRGRETQYF
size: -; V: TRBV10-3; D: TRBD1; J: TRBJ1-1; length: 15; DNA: TGTGCCATCAGTGAGGGATCGGACAGGGCTAATGAAGCTTTCTTT; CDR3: CAISEGSDRANEAFF
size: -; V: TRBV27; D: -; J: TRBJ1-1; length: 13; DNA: TGTGCCAGCAGCGTTCTCATGAACACTGAAGCTTTCTTT; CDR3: CASSVLMNTEAFF
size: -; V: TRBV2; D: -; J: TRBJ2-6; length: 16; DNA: TGTGCCAGCAGCCCTATGACGAGCTCTGGGGCCAACGTCCTGACTTTC; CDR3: CASSPMTSSGANVLTF
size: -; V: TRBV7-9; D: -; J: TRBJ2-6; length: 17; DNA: TGTGCCAGCAGCTCTAGTTGGGGTTCGGCCGGGGCCAACGTCCTGACTTTC; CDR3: CASSSSWGSAGANVLTF
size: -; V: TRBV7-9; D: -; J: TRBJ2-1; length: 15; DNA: TGTGCCAGCAGCTCCCTGGGGGGCGGCACAAGTGAGCAGTTCTTC; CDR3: CASSSLGGGTSEQFF
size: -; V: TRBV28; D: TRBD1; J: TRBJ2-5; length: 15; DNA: TGTGCCAGCAGCCGGGGACAGGGAGCCCAAGAGACCCAGTACTTC; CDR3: CASSRGQGAQETQYF